The entry below gives a single TCR beta chain sequence along with its context. Its antigen is currently unknown. The data originate from a study of blood T cells in healthy people across ages. Germline CDR1 is DFQATT and CDR2 is SNEGSKA (reference sequence). V trimming: 2 bases; J trimming: 5 bases; junction bases outside the gene matches: 4. The CDR3 has 13 amino acids. Study-wide findings and caveats: Aged donors had fewer naive CD4+ cells and lower diversity than long-lived donors.

The use of a sample-barcoded 5' primer and a J-beta primer mix characterized a second PCR of roughly 7 to 12 cycles. Per-sample output comprised a minimum of 2.5 million paired-end reads containing CDR3. A single record per CDR3 protein comes from TCRdb applying MiXCR to the 5' RACE reads. The sample has fewer than 900,000 distinct CDR3 sequences, around 34% seen once; the top ten hold over 10%. The clonotype originates from a man in his late teens or twenties in good health. The sample taken for sequencing was blood. The chain links TRBV20-1 to TRBJ1-2, with 8 bases matching TRBD1. In nucleotides, the CDR3 is TGCAGTGCTAGACTGGACAGGGATTATGGCTACACCTTC. It translates to CSARLDRDYGYTF.